The entry below gives a single TCR beta chain sequence along with its context. This record comes from a study of CD8 T cells in Susac syndrome. Background on the study: There were Susac syndrome patients who were therapy-naive at blood draw, others on corticosteroids, and others on intravenous immunoglobulin alone.

Reverse transcription of roughly 0.5 to 1 ug RNA used random hexamers. With immunoSEQ multiplex PCR, TCR beta CDR3 was amplified across 54 Vbeta and 13 Jbeta. TCRdb reprocessed the immunoSEQ multiplex PCR reads with MiXCR, giving one entry per CDR3 protein. This table holds 200,000 to 250,000 distinct CDR3 sequences, about 95% found once. Trimming pared 1 base from V and 7 bases from J, leaving 8 bases between. Per germline, CDR1 MNHNS and CDR2 SASEGT. The CDR3 is made up of 14 amino acids. V is TRBV6-1 and J is TRBJ1-6, with unresolved D. This sequence was found in a human donor with Susac syndrome. Sequencing input: CD4+ T cells from PBMCs. The CDR3: CASSEVGRNSPLHF. CDR3 nucleotide sequence: TGTGCCAGCAGTGAAGTGGGAAGGAATTCACCCCTCCACTTT.